The rows below give T cell receptor beta chains drawn from one sample of a study of blood T cell repertoires in COVID-19. TCRdb keeps only in-frame clones here, not all; method: immunoSEQ multiplex PCR. The table shows fewer than 200,000 clones, with about 93% occurring only once. The source material was peripheral blood. The source is a man aged 45-60 years with acute or convalescent COVID-19. CDR3s include the opening cysteine and the closing phenylalanine or tryptophan. D genes are given only for firm matches. A clone size is listed for some rows: how often the clone was seen (once, few, many), or a class if it is expanded.

clone_size	d_call	v_call	j_call	cdr3_aa	cdr3_nt
-	-	TRBV6-2/TRBV6-3	TRBJ1-1	CASSLTLNTEAFF	TGTGCCAGCAGTCTGACTTTGAACACTGAAGCTTTCTTT
-	-	TRBV6-1	TRBJ1-2	CASSEIWGVDYGYTF	TGTGCCAGCAGTGAAATCTGGGGGGTCGACTATGGCTACACCTTC
-	TRBD1	TRBV5-6	TRBJ1-4	CASSWDRGAEKLFF	TGTGCCAGCAGCTGGGACAGGGGTGCTGAAAAACTGTTTTTT
-	-	TRBV7-6	TRBJ1-1	CASRGGTEAFF	TGTGCCAGCAGAGGGGGCACTGAAGCTTTCTTT
-	-	TRBV7-2	TRBJ2-2	CASSSAGGTGELFF	TGTGCCAGCAGCTCCGCAGGGGGGACCGGGGAGCTGTTTTTT
-	TRBD1	TRBV18	TRBJ1-5	CASSTGTGGWSNQPQHF	TGTGCCAGCTCTACCGGGACAGGGGGCTGGAGCAATCAGCCCCAGCATTTT
-	-	TRBV24-1	TRBJ2-2	CATSLTGELFF	TGTGCCACCAGCCTCACCGGGGAGCTGTTTTTT
-	TRBD1	TRBV19	TRBJ1-2	CASSRRAGTGANYGYTF	TGTGCCAGTAGTCGGAGGGCCGGGACAGGAGCTAACTATGGCTACACCTTC
-	TRBD2	TRBV9	TRBJ2-3	CASSIHREGPDTQYF	TGTGCCAGCAGCATCCATCGGGAGGGCCCAGATACGCAGTATTTT
-	TRBD2	TRBV15	TRBJ2-7	CATSREGGRGTYEQYF	TGTGCCACCAGCAGAGAGGGCGGGAGGGGGACCTACGAGCAGTACTTC
-	TRBD1	TRBV11-2	TRBJ2-3	CASSLVTGADTQYF	TGTGCCAGCAGCTTAGTGACAGGGGCAGATACGCAGTATTTT
-	TRBD1	TRBV18	TRBJ1-5	CASSGTDGRGQPQHF	TGTGCCAGCTCCGGGACAGACGGGCGGGGTCAGCCCCAGCATTTT
once	TRBD1	TRBV2	TRBJ1-5	CASRGQDRGNQPQHF	TGTGCCAGCAGGGGACAAGACAGGGGCAATCAGCCCCAGCATTTT
-	-	TRBV19	TRBJ2-5	CASTETGSETQYF	TGTGCCAGTACGGAGACAGGTTCAGAGACCCAGTACTTC
-	-	TRBV29-1	TRBJ1-1	CSALRVPNTEAFF	TGCAGCGCGCTCAGGGTCCCAAACACTGAAGCTTTCTTT
-	-	TRBV25-1	TRBJ2-1	CASSESVSYNEQFF	TGTGCCAGCAGTGAATCAGTCTCCTACAATGAGCAGTTCTTC
-	-	TRBV18	TRBJ1-4	CASSPSNREEKLFF	TGTGCCAGCTCACCAAGTAACAGGGAGGAAAAACTGTTTTTT
-	-	TRBV20-1	TRBJ2-7	CSASGGGGAEYEQYF	TGCAGTGCTAGTGGGGGTGGTGGGGCGGAGTACGAGCAGTACTTC
-	TRBD2	TRBV20-1	TRBJ2-1	CSANTGTTEFF	TGCAGTGCAAACACGGGGACTACCGAGTTCTTC